These 5 T cell receptor beta chains share one sample of origin, sequenced in a study of blood T cells in healthy people across ages. The use of a sample-barcoded 5' primer and a J-beta primer mix characterized a second PCR of about 7 to 12 cycles. Using its own MiXCR run on the 5' RACE reads, TCRdb lists one record per CDR3 protein. Here the sample spans some 1.7 million distinct CDR3 sequences, 28% being singletons. The sample was blood. The receptors shown here come from a woman aged 25 to 39 in good health.

This clonotype came up a few times. V is TRBV27 and J is TRBJ2-7; D ambiguous. Between the trimmed V and J ends, which lost 1 base and 2 bases, there was a span of 9 bases. This CDR3 comprises 14 residues. Germline V gives CDR1 MNHEY, CDR2 SMNVEV (reference sequence). The CDR3 loop is CASSLYAAPYEQYF. The CDR3 region has the DNA TGTGCCAGCAGTTTATACGCAGCACCCTACGAGCAGTACTTC.

The sample holds one count of this clonotype. Given the absence of the conserved phenylalanine or tryptophan at the CDR3 end, a read error is likely. V is TRBV5-6 and J is TRBJ2-4; D remains unclear. There are 14 residues in the CDR3. Germline CDR1 and CDR2: SGHDT and YYEEEE. V lost 4 bases to trimming and J lost 0 bases, with 8 bases between them. The CDR3 reads CASSPTVAKNIQYY. CDR3 nucleotide sequence: TGTGCCAGCAGCCCAACAGTAGCCAAAAACATTCAGTACTAC.

Worth noting for this clonotype: Compared with germline, one end of the junction differs, possibly owing to a read error. V is TRBV18 and J is TRBJ2-5, with TRBD1 as a possible D gene (6 bases). This CDR3 spans 14 amino acids. The germline V gene has CDR1 KGHSH and CDR2 LQKENI. In DNA form, the CDR3 reads TGTGCCGGCTCACCAGGGGCAACCCAAGAGACCCAGTACTTC. Protein sequence: CAGSPGATQETQYF.

On this clonotype: This may arise from a read error, as a much more abundant clone is one base away. The V gene is TRBV5-5, the J gene TRBJ2-6; 7 nucleotides agree with TRBD1. Looked up from germline, CDR1 is SGHKS and CDR2 is YYEKEE (reference sequence). The CDR3 is 18 residues long. The CDR3 DNA reads TGTGCCAGCAGCTCCACCGGACAGGTCTACTCTGGGGCCAACGTCCGGACTTTC. Translated, it gives CASSSTGQVYSGANVRTF.

This chain connects TRBV5-1 to TRBJ2-2, with D possibly being TRBD1 or TRBD2 (6 bases each). CDR1 and CDR2 (germline): SGHRS, YFSETQ. The CDR3 is made up of 17 amino acids. Trimming stripped 0 bases from V and 0 bases from J, with 12 bases between. Here the CDR3 reads CASSLDAGHANTGELFF. In DNA, the CDR3 is TGCGCCAGCAGCTTGGATGCGGGACACGCGAACACCGGGGAGCTGTTTTTT.